The 31 T cell receptor beta chains in this list originate from one sample, sequenced in a study of Graves' ophthalmopathy and Graves' hyperthyroidism. The sequenced template was RNA, covering the TCR beta CDR3 region. Second-round multiplex PCR came after first-round RT-PCR with HTBI primers. One entry per CDR3 protein results from TCRdb running MiXCR on the multiplex PCR reads. The sample includes tens of thousands of distinct CDR3 sequences, about half of them seen just once. Sequenced sample: peripheral blood. The receptors shown here come from an adult woman with Graves' ophthalmopathy.

The genes are TRBV7-9 and TRBJ1-2; TRBD1 might be the D (6 bases). The CDR3 covers 15 residues. The V end lost 7 bases, the J end lost 0 bases, and 15 bases lay between the germline ends. The germline gives CDR1 SEHNR, CDR2 FQNEAQ (reference sequence). The CDR3 DNA sequence: TGTGCCAGCACTCGCCGGGACAAAGCTAACTATGGCTACACCTTC. Its translation is CASTRRDKANYGYTF.

Points on this clonotype: One junction end disagrees with the germline gene, perhaps due to a read error. The CDR3 sequence is CSARRAGHTEASF. The CDR3 DNA reads as TGCAGTGCTAGAAGAGCGGGGCACACTGAAGCTTCCTTT. The gene calls are TRBV20-1 and TRBJ1-1; a weak D match, TRBD1 (5 bases). Germline CDR1 DFQATT, CDR2 SNEGSKA (reference sequence). The CDR3 is 13 residues long.

With regard to this clonotype: A read error may produce the germline difference seen at one junction end. This chain connects TRBV20-1 to TRBJ2-1; TRBD2 matches at 9 bases. The CDR3 extends over 14 amino acids. CDR1 is DFQATT and CDR2 is SNEGSKA in the germline V gene (reference sequence). The CDR3 protein is CSAKLAGGPNVQSF. The CDR3 coding sequence is TGCAGTGCCAAACTGGCGGGAGGGCCAAATGTGCAGTCCTTC.

This clonotype was observed a handful of times. This may be a read error, as it is one base from a much larger clone. DNA for the CDR3: TGTGCCGGTCAACGTAGCAGGGGGTATGCCACTGAAGCTTTCTTT. As protein: CAGQRSRGYATEAFF. This chain connects TRBV5-4 to TRBJ1-1, with 7 bases matching TRBD1. After removal of 10 bases from V and 4 bases from J, the junction contained 16 bases not matched to a gene. The length of the CDR3 is 15 residues. From germline, CDR1 is SGHNT and CDR2 YYREEE (reference sequence). The full variable domain, completed using reference TRBV5-4 and TRBJ1-1, is ETGVTQSPTHLIKTRGQQVTLRCSSQSGHNTVSWYQQALGQGPQFIFQYYREEENGRGNFPPRFSGLQFPNYSSELNVNALELDDSALYLCAGQRSRGYATEAFFGQGTRLTVV.

The chain links TRBV7-9 to TRBJ2-2, with 8 bases lining up with TRBD2. The trim removed 10 bases at V and 7 bases at J, leaving 14 bases unmatched. Germline CDR1 SEHNR, CDR2 FQNEAQ (reference sequence). The CDR3 contains 15 residues. This CDR3 is CAIWGRGLEGGELFF. The DNA of the CDR3 is TGTGCCATATGGGGCAGGGGACTAGAAGGCGGGGAGCTGTTTTTT. The full variable domain, with the rest looked up from reference TRBV7-9 and TRBJ2-2, is DTGVSQNPRHKITKRGQNVTFRCDPISEHNRLYWYRQTLGQGPEFLTYFQNEAQLEKSRLLSDRFSAERPKGSFSTLEIQRTEQGDSAMYLCAIWGRGLEGGELFFGEGSRLTVL.

A word on this clonotype: The conserved final phenylalanine or tryptophan is absent from the CDR3, which likely points to a read error. The chain employs TRBV5-5 and TRBJ2-5; TRBD1 matches at 8 bases. The germline CDR1 and CDR2 sequences are SGHKS and YYEKEE (reference sequence). The length of the CDR3 is 15 residues. The CDR3 here is CASNPDRAAQETQYL. In DNA, the CDR3 is TGTGCCAGCAACCCGGACAGGGCCGCCCAAGAGACTCAGTACCTC.

The V and J genes are TRBV7-8 and TRBJ2-1, with D perhaps being TRBD1 or TRBD2 (6 bases each). Trimming stripped 5 bases from V and 2 bases from J, with 13 bases between. CDR1 is SGHVS and CDR2 is FQNEAQ in the germline V gene. The CDR3 extends over 15 amino acids. DNA of the CDR3: TGTGCCAGCAGCCCGGGGGCGGACCCCTACAATGAGCAGTTCTTC. This encodes CASSPGADPYNEQFF.

This sequence joins TRBV7-8 and TRBJ2-2; 12 nucleotides align to TRBD2. Per the germline V gene, CDR1 is SGHVS and CDR2 is FQNEAQ. The CDR3 extends over 18 amino acids. Trimming removed 4 bases from V and 4 bases from J; junction bases left unmatched: 10. The CDR3: CASSSLGLAGSGTGELFF. The CDR3 DNA reads TGTGCCAGCAGCTCCCTCGGACTAGCGGGATCGGGCACCGGGGAGCTGTTTTTT.

With respect to this clonotype: A much larger clonotype is one base distant, so this may be a read error. J is TRBJ1-2 and V is TRBV4-3; D call uncertain. The V gene's germline CDR1 is LGHNA and CDR2 YSLEER. V lost 3 bases and J 4 bases, leaving 15 bases between the germline ends. CDR3 length: 15 residues. The CDR3 region has the DNA TGCGCCAGCAGCCACTCCCCCGACCGGGTCTATGGCTACACCTTC. Translation gives CASSHSPDRVYGYTF.

This clonotype has ten or more counts. Written as DNA, the CDR3 is TGTGCCAGCAGCTTCCTCAACACCGGGGAGCTGTTTTTT. It translates to CASSFLNTGELFF. This chain connects TRBV7-2 to TRBJ2-2; D remains unclear. Germline CDR1 reads SGHTA; CDR2 reads FQGNSA. This CDR3 is 13 amino acids long. Trimming removed 3 bases from V and 2 bases from J, with 4 bases in between.

This chain links TRBV25-1 with TRBJ2-7; 9 bases match TRBD2. The germline CDR1 and CDR2 sequences are MGHDK and SYGVNS. Trimming removed 3 bases from V and 3 bases from J; junction bases left unmatched: 6. CDR3 size: 15 residues. CDR3 region: CASSDSRTSDYEQYF. The CDR3 DNA reads as TGTGCCAGCAGTGATTCCCGGACTAGCGACTACGAGCAGTACTTC.

DNA of the CDR3: TGTGCCAGCAGCCACAGGGTCTCAACGGGACCAGGCTACACCTTC. Its protein is CASSHRVSTGPGYTF. The V call is TRBV7-9, the J call TRBJ1-2; tentatively, D is TRBD1 (6 bases). The germline V gene encodes CDR1 SEHNR and CDR2 FQNEAQ (reference sequence). CDR3 length: 15 residues. The V and J ends lost 5 bases and 8 bases respectively, with 21 bases between them.

By frequency in the sample, this clonotype is medium-sized (0.01 to 0.1%). The rearrangement joins TRBV9 to TRBJ1-2; D call uncertain. Germline V gene data show CDR1 as SGDLS and CDR2 as YYNGEE. The CDR3 is 14 residues long. V lost 4 bases, J lost 4 bases, and 14 bases lay in between. The CDR3 sequence is CASSPGGRLYGYTF. The DNA for the CDR3 is TGTGCCAGCAGCCCGGGAGGCCGACTCTATGGCTACACCTTC.

This clonotype was counted a few times. A much larger clone lies a single base off, so this may be a read error. This sequence joins TRBV6-6 and TRBJ1-1; unclear D gene. The CDR3 covers 15 residues. The germline V gene encodes CDR1 MNHNY and CDR2 SVGAGI (reference sequence). V dropped 6 bases and J dropped 1 base, with 15 bases sitting between them. CDR3 sequence: CASRGNAPRNTEAFF. CDR3 sequence (DNA): TGTGCCAGCAGAGGAAACGCCCCGAGGAACACTGAAGCTTTCTTT.

With respect to this clonotype: No conserved phenylalanine or tryptophan ends this CDR3, so it is likely a read error. This chain connects TRBV12-5 to TRBJ2-2; possibly TRBD2 for D (5 bases). The germline CDR1 and CDR2 sequences are LGHNT and FRNRAP. The CDR3 is made up of 12 amino acids. The CDR3 reads CASGRNTGKLFL. The CDR3 DNA sequence: TGTGCTAGTGGAAGAAACACCGGGAAGCTGTTTCTT.

The rearrangement uses TRBV6-5 and TRBJ1-5; D possibly corresponds to TRBD1 (6 bases). V was cut by 6 bases and J by 9 bases, with 9 bases left in between. The CDR3 length is 11 residues. Germline V CDR1 and CDR2: MNHEY, SVGAGI. This chain's CDR3 is CASSGTMPQHF. The CDR3 bases are TGTGCCAGCAGCGGGACAATGCCCCAGCATTTT.

This clonotype was seen ten or more times. The chain employs TRBV9 and TRBJ2-1; the D gene is possibly TRBD1 (6 bases). With 1 base removed from V and 8 bases from J, the gap between germline ends came to 10 bases. The CDR3 has 13 residues. Germline CDR1 reads SGDLS; CDR2 reads YYNGEE. The CDR3 DNA sequence: TGTGCCAGCAGCGTAAAAGGGGGTTATGAGCAGTTCTTC. Protein: CASSVKGGYEQFF.

As to this clonotype: The junction does not match germline at one end; this may be a read error. The chain is built from TRBV9 and TRBJ2-2; TRBD1 or TRBD2 may be the D gene (6 bases each). The CDR3 has 16 residues. CDR1 is SGDLS, CDR2 YYNGEE, per germline. CDR3 region: CASSVEGGANTGELFF. Here the CDR3 DNA reads TGTGCCAGCAGTGTAGAGGGGGGCGCGAACACCGGGGAGCTGTTTTTT.

The J gene is TRBJ2-1, the V gene TRBV7-9; weak D call: TRBD2 (5 bases). The CDR3 has 13 residues. Germline V gene data show CDR1 as SEHNR and CDR2 as FQNEAQ (reference sequence). The ends were cut back, 1 base at V and 10 bases at J, with 11 bases in the middle. The DNA for the CDR3 is TGTGCCAGCAGCTTAGGGGAGAGACCCGAGCAGTTCTTC. It specifies CASSLGERPEQFF.

V gene TRBV20-1 combines with J gene TRBJ2-1, with TRBD1 as a possible D gene (5 bases). The V gene lost 4 bases and the J gene lost 5 bases, with 9 bases spanning the gap. Germline V lookup: CDR1 DFQATT, CDR2 SNEGSKA (reference sequence). The CDR3 covers 12 residues. CDR3 sequence (DNA): TGCAGTGCTAACCTACAGGACAATGAGCAGTTCTTC. Protein sequence: CSANLQDNEQFF.

V gene TRBV15 combines with J gene TRBJ2-7; D is possibly TRBD2 (6 bases). The CDR3 loop spans 14 amino acids. Trimming removed 5 bases from V and 5 bases from J, with 16 bases in between. Germline assignment: CDR1 LNHNV and CDR2 YYDKDF (reference sequence). This CDR3 is CATSLGGSAHEQYF. The CDR3 bases are TGTGCCACCAGCCTCGGAGGGAGTGCCCACGAGCAGTACTTC.

On this clonotype: This likely comes from a read error, as the CDR3 has no conserved phenylalanine or tryptophan at its end. No DNA is shown, since the ends of the CDR3 on it are uncertain; the CDR3 is the one TCRdb lists. J is TRBJ1-4 and V is TRBV12-3 or TRBV12-4; the listed D gene, TRBD1, was not tested against the DNA. Both ends counted, the CDR3 spans 12 residues. CDR3 loop: CASSFGPGGLFS.

The rearrangement links TRBV20-1 to TRBJ1-5, with TRBD1 as a possible D gene (5 bases). V lost 7 bases and J 3 bases, leaving 25 bases between the germline ends. The CDR3 totals 17 residues. Germline V gene data show CDR1 as DFQATT and CDR2 as SNEGSKA (reference sequence). This chain's CDR3 is CSGPKLAGGEDNQPQHF. Here the CDR3 DNA reads TGCAGTGGCCCAAAGCTAGCGGGAGGGGAGGACAATCAGCCCCAGCATTTT.

The chain has TRBV25-1 and TRBJ2-1; possibly TRBD1 or TRBD2 for D (5 bases each). V dropped 7 bases and J dropped 9 bases, with 10 bases sitting between them. The CDR3 sequence is 11 residues long. The V gene's germline CDR1 is MGHDK and CDR2 SYGVNS. CDR3 nucleotides: TGTGCCAGCACCGGGGCCGGTGAGCAGTTCTTC. Its translation: CASTGAGEQFF.

In its sample, this clonotype was seen many times. This chain joins TRBV20-1 and TRBJ2-2; D is undetermined. CDR3 size: 12 residues. The V gene lost 3 bases and the J gene lost 4 bases, with 6 bases spanning the gap. Germline V gene data show CDR1 as DFQATT and CDR2 as SNEGSKA (reference sequence). Here the CDR3 reads CSASASTGELFF. For the CDR3, the DNA is TGCAGTGCTAGCGCCAGCACCGGGGAGCTGTTTTTT.

This clonotype qualifies as large (0.1 to 1%). The chain uses TRBV15 and TRBJ2-5, with 7 bases lining up with TRBD2. The germline V gene has CDR1 LNHNV and CDR2 YYDKDF (reference sequence). This CDR3 is 13 amino acids long. V lost 3 bases to trimming and J lost 4 bases; unmatched junction nucleotides: 2. The CDR3 sequence is CATSSIAGETQYF. CDR3 sequence (DNA): TGTGCCACCAGCAGCATAGCGGGAGAGACCCAGTACTTC. The entire variable domain, with the rest obtained from reference TRBV15 and TRBJ2-5, is as follows: DAMVIQNPRYQVTQFGKPVTLSCSQTLNHNVMYWYQQKSSQAPKLLFHYYDKDFNNEADTPDNFQSRRPNTSFCFLDIRSPGLGDTAMYLCATSSIAGETQYFGPGTRLLVL.

This clonotype was counted a few times. With a much larger clone just one base away, this may be a read error. This sequence joins TRBV28 and TRBJ2-7, with 8 positions matching TRBD2. The J segment lost 5 bases and the V segment lost 6 bases, leaving 6 bases of the junction unmatched. In germline, CDR1 is MDHEN, CDR2 SYDVKM. The CDR3 totals 13 residues. CDR3 amino acids: CASRLADFHEQYF. The CDR3 DNA follows: TGTGCCAGCAGACTAGCGGATTTCCACGAGCAGTACTTC.

This clonotype was observed many times. J is TRBJ2-6 and V is TRBV19; a possible D gene is TRBD1 (6 bases). Per the germline V gene, CDR1 is LNHDA and CDR2 is SQIVND (reference sequence). Trimming cost V 6 bases and J 2 bases, with 8 bases left between them. The CDR3 extends over 14 amino acids. The CDR3 DNA is TGTGCCAGTAGGGGGGACACTGGGGCCAACGTCCTGACTTTC. Its protein is CASRGDTGANVLTF.

The rearrangement uses TRBV5-1 and TRBJ1-1; D remains ambiguous. V gave up 4 bases and J gave up 0 bases, with 16 bases separating them. Germline CDR1 reads SGHRS; CDR2 reads YFSETQ. This CDR3 spans 16 amino acids. Written as DNA, the CDR3 is TGCGCCAGCAGCAGAAAGGCGGATTCCATGAACACTGAAGCTTTCTTT. Protein: CASSRKADSMNTEAFF.

This clonotype was observed many times. V and J are TRBV3-1 and TRBJ2-1; D may match TRBD1 or TRBD2 (5 bases each). Trimming removed 4 bases from V and 6 bases from J, with 13 bases in between. CDR3 length equals 14 residues. CDR1 is LGHDT and CDR2 is YNNKEL in the germline V gene (reference sequence). CDR3 in DNA: TGTGCCAGCAGCCGGAGAGGGGACGGCAATGAGCAGTTCTTC. It yields the protein CASSRRGDGNEQFF.

The gene calls are TRBV7-8 and TRBJ2-5; D is undetermined. This CDR3 has 15 residues. Deletions cut 5 bases from V and 4 bases from J, with 17 bases between. Germline V CDR1 and CDR2: SGHVS, FQNEAQ. The CDR3 DNA sequence: TGTGCCAGCAGCACTAAAGGCCAGATGGGAGAGACCCAGTACTTC. Residues: CASSTKGQMGETQYF.